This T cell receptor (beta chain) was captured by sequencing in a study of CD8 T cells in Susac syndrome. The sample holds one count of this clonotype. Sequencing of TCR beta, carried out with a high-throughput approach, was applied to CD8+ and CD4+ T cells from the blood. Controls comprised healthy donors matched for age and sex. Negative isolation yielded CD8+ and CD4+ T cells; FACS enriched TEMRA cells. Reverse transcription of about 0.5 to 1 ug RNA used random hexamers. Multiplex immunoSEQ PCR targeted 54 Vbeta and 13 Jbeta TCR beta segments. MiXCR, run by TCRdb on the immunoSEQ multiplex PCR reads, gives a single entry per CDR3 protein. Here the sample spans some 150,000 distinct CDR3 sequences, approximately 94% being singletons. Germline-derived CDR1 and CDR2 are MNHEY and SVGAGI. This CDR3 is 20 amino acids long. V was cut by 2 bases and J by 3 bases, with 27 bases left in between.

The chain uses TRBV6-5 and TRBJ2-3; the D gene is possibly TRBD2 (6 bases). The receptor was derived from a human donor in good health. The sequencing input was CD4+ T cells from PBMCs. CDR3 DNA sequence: TGTGCCAGCAGTTACGGGTTACGGGAGCTTAAGGTGTTAGAAACAGATACGCAGTATTTT. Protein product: CASSYGLRELKVLETDTQYF.